Sequencing of this T cell receptor (beta chain) was carried out in a study of blood T cells in healthy people across ages. The CDR3 has 16 residues. Germline loops: CDR1 SGHVS, CDR2 FNYEAQ. The V and J ends lost 5 bases and 11 bases, in that order; junction bases with no gene match: 16. Peripheral blood was drawn, roughly 10 milliliters per donor. This clonotype has just one count. Primed by a sample-barcoded 5' primer and a J-beta primer mix, a second PCR proceeded for roughly 7 to 11 cycles. TCRdb re-derived calls from the 5' RACE reads in MiXCR, one entry per CDR3 protein. The sample has 650,000 to 800,000 distinct CDR3 sequences; approximately 48% are singletons.

The receptor comes from a man between 60 and 70 years old in good health. Sequenced sample: blood. The V and J genes are TRBV7-6 and TRBJ2-5, with 11 bases lining up with TRBD1. CDR3 sequence: CASSETGTGGNNEQYF. The CDR3, as DNA: TGTGCCAGCAGCGAGACCGGGACAGGGGGGAACAATGAGCAGTACTTC. Filled out from reference TRBV7-6 and TRBJ2-5, the complete variable domain reads GAGVSQSPRYKVTKRGQDVALRCDPISGHVSLYWYRQALGQGPEFLTYFNYEAQQDKSGLPNDRFSAERPEGSISTLTIQRTEQRDSAMYRCASSETGTGGNNEQYFGPGTRLLVL.